These 10 T cell receptor beta chains came from one sample sequenced in a study of T-cell memory formation after mild COVID-19. From the 5' RACE reads, TCRdb called clonotypes with MiXCR, one entry per CDR3 protein. In the table there are around 500,000 distinct CDR3 sequences, around a sixth of which are singletons. Sequencing used PBMCs or a T cell subset sorted from them (not recorded which). The receptors shown here come from an adult woman who had mild COVID-19 (a few samples of this study predate the infection). Cell type and time point are not known.

The genes are TRBV14 and TRBJ1-1, with D maybe TRBD1 (5 bases). Trimming shortened V by 4 bases and J by 10 bases, and 16 bases separated the two germline ends. Per the germline V gene, CDR1 is SGHDN and CDR2 is FVKESK. The CDR3 sequence is 13 residues long. The CDR3 sequence: CASSLILGETAFF. CDR3 bases: TGTGCCAGCAGCCTAATCCTAGGGGAGACAGCTTTCTTT.

This clonotype was seen more than once but under ten times. The rearrangement links TRBV4-1 to TRBJ1-5; D is possibly TRBD1 (6 bases). The CDR3 spans 17 residues. Germline assignment: CDR1 MGHRA and CDR2 YSYEKL. V was trimmed by 1 base and J by 1 base, leaving 14 bases between them. Written as DNA, the CDR3 is TGCGCCAGCAGCCAAGTCGGTCGGGGGGCGAGCAATCAGCCCCAGCATTTT. Its translation is CASSQVGRGASNQPQHF.

At least ten counts were recorded for this clonotype. The chain uses TRBV27 and TRBJ1-5, with D uncertain. The ends were cut back, 4 bases at V and 4 bases at J, with 8 bases in the middle. Germline CDR1 and CDR2: MNHEY and SMNVEV (reference sequence). The CDR3 sequence is 13 residues long. The CDR3 DNA is TGTGCCAGCAGTTACGGCAAAAATCAGCCCCAGCATTTT. Translation: CASSYGKNQPQHF.

The sample holds a few counts of this clonotype. This chain links TRBV5-6 with TRBJ2-1; D might be TRBD2 (6 bases). Trimming removed 10 bases at V and 8 bases at J, with 19 bases between. The CDR3 covers 13 residues. Germline values: CDR1 SGHDT, CDR2 YYEEEE. For the CDR3, the DNA is TGTGCCGGGCGGTGGAGGGGCTCCCATGAGCAGTTCTTC. Translating gives CAGRWRGSHEQFF. Supplemented by reference TRBV5-6 and TRBJ2-1, the full variable domain reads DAGVTQSPTHLIKTRGQQVTLRCSPKSGHDTVSWYQQALGQGPQFIFQYYEEEERQRGNFPDRFSGHQFPNYSSELNVNALLLGDSALYLCAGRWRGSHEQFFGPGTRLTVL.

The chain has TRBV12-3 or TRBV12-4 and TRBJ1-3; D unresolved. V was trimmed by 6 bases and J by 0 bases, leaving 9 bases between them. The CDR3 runs 14 residues. In DNA, the CDR3 is TGTGCCAGCAGCGCCGGCGGCTCTGGAAACACCATATATTTT. This codes for CASSAGGSGNTIYF.

This clonotype has only a few counts. The rearrangement uses TRBV6-5 and TRBJ1-5, with 10 positions matching TRBD1. Germline V lookup: CDR1 MNHEY, CDR2 SVGAGI. V lost 5 bases and J lost 4; bases outside the gene matches: 11. The CDR3 runs to 17 residues. For the CDR3, the DNA is TGTGCCAGCAGTCCCCTCTCGGGACAGGGGAAGAATCAGCCCCAGCATTTT. Amino acid sequence: CASSPLSGQGKNQPQHF.

V usage is TRBV3-1 and J usage is TRBJ2-5; TRBD2 matches 9 bases. This CDR3 spans 16 amino acids. Unmatched junction bases numbered 12, after V lost 5 bases and J lost 5 bases. Looked up from germline, CDR1 is LGHDT and CDR2 is YNNKEL (reference sequence). CDR3 nucleotide sequence: TGTGCCAGCAGCTACACTAGCGGGCGACCAGGGGAGACCCAGTACTTC. It translates to CASSYTSGRPGETQYF.

This clonotype came up a few times. The chain has TRBV5-1 and TRBJ2-1; D not certain. The CDR3 sequence is 16 residues long. Germline assignment: CDR1 SGHRS and CDR2 YFSETQ. The V and J ends lost 3 bases and 0 bases respectively, with 13 bases between them. CDR3 loop: CASSSTPASSYNEQFF. CDR3 DNA: TGCGCCAGCAGCTCGACTCCAGCGAGCTCCTACAATGAGCAGTTCTTC.

This clonotype turned up a few times. The J gene is TRBJ1-5, the V gene TRBV12-3 or TRBV12-4; D may be TRBD1 (5 bases). Trimming left V 1 base short and J 0 bases short, with 13 bases between. CDR3 length equals 17 residues. The CDR3 is CASSLGGQTISNQPQHF. The CDR3, as DNA: TGTGCCAGCAGTTTAGGGGGCCAGACTATTAGCAATCAGCCCCAGCATTTT.

This clonotype was detected only a few times. This chain uses TRBV7-9 with TRBJ1-5, with no clear D. CDR3 size: 15 residues. Germline V CDR1 and CDR2: SEHNR, FQNEAQ (reference sequence). V was cut by 5 bases and J by 3 bases, with 14 bases left in between. The CDR3 coding sequence is TGTGCCAGCAGCCTCGGGGATCTCCTCAATCAGCCCCAGCATTTT. This codes for CASSLGDLLNQPQHF. The variable domain in full, with the rest retrieved from reference TRBV7-9 and TRBJ1-5, is DTGVSQNPRHKITKRGQNVTFRCDPISEHNRLYWYRQTLGQGPEFLTYFQNEAQLEKSRLLSDRFSAERPKGSFSTLEIQRTEQGDSAMYLCASSLGDLLNQPQHFGDGTRLSIL.